These T cell receptor beta chains were read from a single sample in a study of blood T cells in healthy people across ages. MiXCR, applied by TCRdb to the 5' RACE reads, yields one record per CDR3 protein. This table has some 1.7 million distinct CDR3 sequences, approximately 28% appearing once. Material for sequencing was blood. The receptors stem from a woman aged 25 to 39 in good health. Each CDR3 is given with its conserved first and last residue. The D gene is left open where the match is weak. Expanded clones get a size class; other rows say once, few or many, or leave the size out.

d_call	v_call	clone_size	j_call	cdr3_nt	cdr3_aa
NA	TRBV14	many	TRBJ2-7	TGTGCCAGCAGCCAAGGGAGACAGACCTACGAGCAGTACTTC	CASSQGRQTYEQYF
NA	TRBV20-1	NA	TRBJ2-5	TGCAGTGCTAGAACCCCTACTGGGATTCAAGAGACCCAGTACTTC	CSARTPTGIQETQYF
NA	TRBV12-5	few	TRBJ2-1	TGTGCTAGTGGTTTGTCCAGGGCCCACAATGAGCAGTTCTTC	CASGLSRAHNEQFF
TRBD1	TRBV6-1	NA	TRBJ1-2	TGTGCCAGCGGGACAGACTATGGCTACACCTTC	CASGTDYGYTF
NA	TRBV29-1	few	TRBJ1-6	TGCAGCGTTAAACAGGGAGAGAATTCACCCCTCCACTTT	CSVKQGENSPLHF
NA	TRBV20-1	NA	TRBJ2-7	TGCAGTGCTTTCGGGACGGACTACGAGCAGTACTTC	CSAFGTDYEQYF
NA	TRBV5-5	NA	TRBJ2-1	TGTGCCAGCAGACTAACCTGGGGGGCCTACAATGAGCAGTTCTTC	CASRLTWGAYNEQFF
NA	TRBV28	NA	TRBJ1-5	TGTGCCAGCAGTTTTTTAAGCCGAGGGGGGTATCAGCCCCAGCATTTT	CASSFLSRGGYQPQHF
TRBD1	TRBV6-6	few	TRBJ1-2	TGTGCCAGCACTCGACAGGGGGACGGCTACACCTTC	CASTRQGDGYTF
NA	TRBV6-5	NA	TRBJ2-7	TGTGCCAGCTCAAGGGGGACGGAGAACTCCTACGAGCAGTACTTC	CASSRGTENSYEQYF
TRBD2	TRBV6-2/TRBV6-3	NA	TRBJ2-7	TGTGCCAGCAGTCGGGGACTAGCGGGAGGAAACTACGAGCAGTACTTC	CASSRGLAGGNYEQYF
NA	TRBV15	many	TRBJ2-7	TGTGCCACCAGCAGAGATCCGAGGGACCCCTACGAGCAGTACTTC	CATSRDPRDPYEQYF
TRBD2	TRBV30	NA	TRBJ2-6	TGTGCCTGGAGTGTGGGGGGGAGCTCTGGGGCCAACGTCCTGACTTTC	CAWSVGGSSGANVLTF
NA	TRBV12-3/TRBV12-4	NA	TRBJ1-1	TGTGCCAGCGCCCTATGGGGCCTGAACACTGAAGCTTTCTTT	CASALWGLNTEAFF
NA	TRBV5-1	NA	TRBJ2-5	TGCGCCAGCAGCTGTGGCGAGACCCCAGAGACCCAGTACTTC	CASSCGETPETQYF
NA	TRBV7-3	few	TRBJ2-3	TGTGCCAGCAACTTATATGGGGGGACCCCCACAGATACGCAGTATTTT	CASNLYGGTPTDTQYF
NA	TRBV4-2	NA	TRBJ2-3	TGTGCCAGCAGCCAAGATCGAGGGTCGGCCGATACGCAGTATTTT	CASSQDRGSADTQYF
NA	TRBV12-3/TRBV12-4	many	TRBJ2-7	TGTGCCAGCAGCAAAGGGGCGGCTATCGAGCAGTACTTC	CASSKGAAIEQYF
TRBD1	TRBV7-9	NA	TRBJ2-7	TGTGCCAGCAGCTTAGGGACAGGGAGGCCCTCGCACAGATACGAGCAGTACTTC	CASSLGTGRPSHRYEQYF
NA	TRBV20-1	few	TRBJ2-1	TGCAGTGCTGGCCCAGCCGATGAGCAGTTCTTC	CSAGPADEQFF
NA	TRBV28	many	TRBJ2-7	TGTGCCAGCAGTTTGGAGGGATGGAGCTACGAGCAGTACTTC	CASSLEGWSYEQYF
NA	TRBV12-3/TRBV12-4	NA	TRBJ2-5	TGTGCCAGCAGTTTATCCAGCGTGGGTAAAGAGACCCAGTACTTC	CASSLSSVGKETQYF
NA	TRBV3-1	few	TRBJ2-5	TGTGCCAGCAGCCGGAGCCCCGGGGAGACCCAGTACTTC	CASSRSPGETQYF
NA	TRBV2	NA	TRBJ2-3	TGTGCCTCCCAAACGGGGAACACAGATACGCAGTATTTT	CASQTGNTDTQYF
TRBD1	TRBV20-1	NA	TRBJ1-4	TGCAGTGCACCGGGACAGACTAATGAAAAACGGTTTTTT	CSAPGQTNEKRFF
TRBD2	TRBV9	few	TRBJ2-7	TGTGCCAGCAGCGTAGATGGCGGGAGCTCCTACGAGCAGTACTTC	CASSVDGGSSYEQYF
TRBD2	TRBV20-1	few	TRBJ2-1	TGCAGTGCTAGAGATGCAAAGCGGGATACTTATGAGCAGTTCTTC	CSARDAKRDTYEQFF
TRBD1	TRBV9	NA	TRBJ1-2	TGTGCCAGCAGCGTAGACCACAGGGGAGGTTCAAACGGCTACACCTTC	CASSVDHRGGSNGYTF
TRBD2	TRBV2	few	TRBJ2-1	TGTGCCAGCAGTGAACTAGCGGGAGGAGCCGGTGAGCAGTTCTTC	CASSELAGGAGEQFF
TRBD2	TRBV12-3/TRBV12-4	few	TRBJ2-3	TGTGCCAGCAGTATTAGCGGGAGTGAGGATACGCAGTATTTT	CASSISGSEDTQYF
TRBD1	TRBV20-1	NA	TRBJ1-2	TGCAGTGCTAGAGTCGGGACAGTCTATGGCTACACCTTC	CSARVGTVYGYTF
NA	TRBV11-2	NA	TRBJ2-7	TGTGCCAGCAGCTTAGATCTGTTACCAGGAACCTACGAGCAGTACTTC	CASSLDLLPGTYEQYF
NA	TRBV4-3	many	TRBJ2-1	TGCGCCAGCAGCCAAGAAATACTAGGATCCTACAATGAGCAGTTCTTC	CASSQEILGSYNEQFF
NA	TRBV18	NA	TRBJ2-1	TGTGCCAGCTCACCATTGGGGATAGGATTGGGAGGAAATGAGCAGTTCTTC	CASSPLGIGLGGNEQFF
TRBD1	TRBV4-1	many	TRBJ2-7	TGCGCCAGCAGCCAAGAGGGGACAGGGACCTACGAGCAGTACTTC	CASSQEGTGTYEQYF
NA	TRBV9	few	TRBJ1-2	TGTGCCAGCAGCGGTGGGGCTTCTAACTATGGCTACACCTTC	CASSGGASNYGYTF